This TCR beta chain is drawn from a study of blood T cells in healthy people across ages. Remarks on this clonotype: Its antigen is undetermined.

For the second PCR, which ran for about 6 to 11 cycles, a sample-barcoded 5' primer and a J-beta primer mix were used. TCRdb reanalysed the 5' RACE reads using MiXCR and keeps one entry per CDR3 protein. The repertoire holds 650,000 to 1,000,000 distinct CDR3 sequences, with 35% to 40% as singletons. The V end was cut by 4 bases, the J end by 6 bases, with 13 bases between. CDR1 DFQATT and CDR2 SNEGSKA come from the germline V gene (reference sequence). The CDR3 runs to 12 residues. Study findings and constraints: Strongly correlated with naive T cell percentage was TCR beta diversity.

The source material was blood. The receptor was derived from a young man in good health. J is TRBJ2-7 and V is TRBV20-1; maybe TRBD2 (6 bases). CDR3 loop: CSAIVGGVEQYF. In DNA form, the CDR3 reads TGCAGTGCTATCGTGGGGGGAGTCGAGCAGTACTTC.